This entry features one T cell receptor (beta chain) sequence. Its antigen target is currently unknown. There are no base qualities to consult, and no much larger clone falls within one base. Using the deep immunoSEQ assay, multiplex PCR amplified TCR CDR3 regions from genomic DNA. Genomic DNA extracted from each cell subset was distributed evenly over all wells of several immunoSEQ 96-well plates, and each plate served as one replicate. Each replicate PCR for unsorted PBMC received about 310 ng genomic DNA, equal to 30,000 to 35,000 T cell genomes. Ten immunoSEQ deep assay plates were used to sequence unsorted PBMC genomic DNA. The purified libraries were quantified using a Qubit 3.0 fluorometer, sized with a Bioanalyzer 2100, and then quantified again using the KAPA Library Quantification kit. Every immunoSEQ 96-well plate was sequenced on a separate single-read 150-cycle Illumina NextSeq 550 flow cell. As for how the authors treated the data: Because the immunoSEQ output held only junctional sequences and lacked quality scores, the filtering could not match the filtering applied to full-length reads. Sequences were annotated with PyIR, a Python wrapper for IgBLAST v1.9, using IMGT germline references to assign V/J genes and CDR3. Reads were removed for weak V/J assignments (E-value above 1e-6), missing CDR3, stop codons, out-of-frame junctions, or ambiguous translated residues. V3J clonotypes were defined as sequences sharing the same inferred V gene, J gene, and CDR3 amino acid sequence. Percentage overlap between repertoires was calculated by dividing the number of shared unique clonotypes by the size of the smaller repertoire. Three approaches were used to assess repertoire richness: RTK rarefaction, the Chao1 estimator, and Recon v2.1 estimates of unobserved clonotypes. TCRdb took this table from immuneACCESS and kept in-frame rearrangements with V and J called. Such tables lack part of the clones; where checked against another copy, unresolved V genes explain under half of the gap, and the rest is unexplained. V, J and clone size are those of that table, while D and trimming were read from the DNA. In all, the sample holds nearly 500,000 clones, and about three quarters of those were seen once. The ten most abundant clones make up roughly 13% of the sample.

The donors were healthy, HIV-negative adults with no recently reported acute infections or vaccinations. Only Caucasian adults living in Nashville, Tennessee, USA were represented among the donors. For unsorted samples, some 100 million PBMCs were counted, and genomic DNA was extracted using the QIAamp DNA Blood Mini kit. Blood was collected by leukapheresis, and PBMCs were isolated by Ficoll-Histopaque density gradient centrifugation and then cryopreserved in liquid nitrogen vapor phase. This sample was included in a study of shared clonotypes between healthy human individuals (dated by TCRdb to the early 2020s). Broadly, across the study: A few men and two women, aged 18 to 49 years, made up the cohort. To increase sequencing depth and limit assay-specific biases, different laboratories used diverse techniques to prepare libraries and sequence TCR repertoires. To estimate repertoire size and how much clonotypes are shared between individuals, the study performed deep sequencing of blood TCR repertoires from about five healthy adults. Leukapheresis yielded between about 0.94 and 9.5 billion PBMCs per donor. What the authors observed across the whole study: Sampling was restricted to blood, and TCR repertoires in tissue are likely to differ from TCR repertoires in blood. Because the study included only a small number of donors, the genetic and exposure-history diversity represented was limited. Pairwise subsampling led to the expectation that sequencing depth would affect the degree of clonotype sharing among donors.

In the germline V gene, CDR1 corresponds to MNHEY and CDR2 to SVGAGI. V was cut back by 4 bases and J by 3 bases, leaving a gap of 12 bases between them. From the cysteine up to the phenylalanine, the CDR3 has a length of 15 residues. Here the CDR3 DNA is all that survives: 45 bases in frame from base 1. Sequencing input: PBMCs. Recombination linked TRBV6-5 to TRBJ2-2; D gene: possibly TRBD1, on 5 matching bases. The sequence came from a woman aged 40 to 49 in good health. Some clones in this sample may be carry-over from other donors' samples. The DNA reads as follows: TGTGCCAGCAGTTTGTGGGGCATCCACACCGGGGAGCTGTTTTTT. Its product reads: CASSLWGIHTGELFF.